This TCR beta chain was documented in a study of blood T cell repertoires in COVID-19. Study in general: The origin of the acute and convalescent COVID-19 samples was the United States, Italy and Spain. T cells, B-cell-depleted T cells, or PBMCs provided the cDNA or gDNA that served as material.

In the study's own analysis: Reference gene primer amplification yielded estimated nucleated cell counts. Clones were sequenced by immunoSEQ multiplex PCR, and TCRdb holds only the in-frame ones, with some missing. That table supplies the V and J calls and clone size; D and trimming were determined from the DNA. This sample has approximately 210,000 clones, with approximately 80% found just once. V was trimmed by 10 bases and J by 3 bases, leaving 16 bases between them. The CDR3 extends over 13 amino acids. CDR1 and CDR2 (germline): MDHEN, SYDVKM. Seattle participants joined during active infection and were tracked over time.

J is TRBJ2-7 and V is TRBV28; D is unclear. This receptor was identified in a woman older than 75 with COVID-19, enrolled during active disease. The sequenced material came from peripheral blood. The chain's CDR3 is CATHPVAGYEQYF. CDR3 DNA: TGTGCCACCCACCCCGTGGCTGGCTACGAGCAGTACTTC.